The clone carrying this T cell receptor (beta chain) was seen a handful of times. Its antigen is not identified. The data are from a study of tumor-infiltrating lymphocytes in primary liver carcinoma. Study information: Patients were men and women aged 30 to 69 years. Productive TCRbeta read yields ran from roughly 3.65 to 7.13 million per sample and were similar between tissues. Whole-study results and caveats: Tumor region pairs shared more overlap than did tumor-adjacent and tumor-blood pairs. When set against blood, tumors had a significantly higher top-250-clone fraction (p = 0.039).

Germline DNA was also extracted, and blood RNA derived from unsorted whole blood. CDR1 SGHDN and CDR2 FVKESK come from the germline V gene. Trimming removed 2 bases at V and 1 base at J, with 5 bases between. CDR3 length: 13 residues. A primer in the constant region served to generate TCR beta cDNA from about 470 ng of total RNA. Three nested multiplex PCR rounds, a slightly modified ARM-PCR method, built the TCR beta libraries. Use of TRBV1-TRBV30 forward primers with a C-beta reverse primer characterized the first two PCR rounds, which lasted 10 cycles each. MiXCR, applied by TCRdb to the multiplex PCR reads, yields one record per CDR3 protein. The profile shows over 250,000 distinct CDR3 sequences, about 50% of them singletons.

Material for sequencing was peripheral blood. The clonotype was recovered from a woman in her twenties or thirties with primary liver carcinoma and hepatitis B virus infection. The chain recombines TRBV14 with TRBJ1-1, with D unresolved. The CDR3 DNA follows: TGTGCCAGCAGCCAATGGCAGAACACTGAAGCTTTCTTT. Its translation: CASSQWQNTEAFF.